The 29 T cell receptor beta chains below were found in one sample sequenced in a study of shared clonotypes between healthy human individuals. Method: immunoSEQ multiplex PCR; TCRdb's copy keeps in-frame clones and lacks some. The top ten clones hold about 0.39% of a sample with about 2.4 million clones, over 85% of them seen once. Sequencing was performed on naive CD4+ T cells from PBMCs. The subset: CD45RA+ positively selected. All receptors come from a man aged 18 to 30 in good health. Some clones in this sample may be carry-over from other donors' samples.

This chain joins TRBV7-2 and TRBJ2-4; D ambiguous. Trimming removed 1 base from V and 6 bases from J, with 16 bases in between. Germline lookup yields CDR1 SGHTA and CDR2 FQGNSA. This CDR3 is 16 amino acids long. CDR3 region: CASSLGAAAVSNIQYF. CDR3 nucleotides: TGTGCCAGCAGCTTAGGGGCCGCGGCAGTCTCAAACATTCAGTACTTC.

The chain combines TRBV7-9 with TRBJ1-5; possible D gene TRBD1, 5 bases. The V and J ends lost 4 bases and 4 bases respectively, with 11 bases between them. The CDR3 is made up of 14 amino acids. Germline CDR1 reads SEHNR; CDR2 reads FQNEAQ (reference sequence). CDR3 sequence reads: CASSYQGVNQPQHF. CDR3 DNA: TGTGCCAGCAGCTATCAAGGGGTGAATCAGCCCCAGCATTTT.

The chain carries TRBV20-1 and TRBJ2-7; no clear D gene. This CDR3 is built from 11 residues. CDR1 is DFQATT and CDR2 is SNEGSKA in the germline V gene (reference sequence). Trimming took 3 bases from V and 6 from J, leaving 9 bases between them. CDR3 sequence reads: CSASSTLEQYF. The CDR3 DNA is TGCAGTGCTAGCTCCACCCTCGAGCAGTACTTC.

V is TRBV19 and J is TRBJ2-5; perhaps TRBD1 as D (6 bases). V was clipped by 5 bases and J by 4 bases, with 14 bases between them. CDR1 and CDR2 from the germline V gene are LNHDA and SQIVND (reference sequence). The CDR3 totals 14 residues. The CDR3 loop is CASSPTGFGETQYF. CDR3 coding DNA: TGTGCCAGTAGTCCGACAGGATTTGGAGAGACCCAGTACTTC. The variable domain in full, completed from reference TRBV19 and TRBJ2-5, reads DGGITQSPKYLFRKEGQNVTLSCEQNLNHDAMYWYRQDPGQGLRLIYYSQIVNDFQKGDIAEGYSVSREKKESFPLTVTSAQKNPTAFYLCASSPTGFGETQYFGPGTRLLVL.

The J gene is TRBJ2-7, the V gene TRBV28; 10 bases align to TRBD1. Germline trimming cut 2 bases from V and 5 bases from J; bases unmatched to any gene: 6. The CDR3 loop spans 15 amino acids. The V gene's germline CDR1 is MDHEN and CDR2 SYDVKM. CDR3 protein: CASSLPRQGAHEQYF. The CDR3, as DNA: TGTGCCAGCAGTTTACCCCGACAGGGGGCCCACGAGCAGTACTTC.

The rearrangement uses TRBV28 and TRBJ1-1, with TRBD1 identical over 8 bases. V lost 2 bases and J lost 5; bases outside the gene matches: 13. The CDR3 spans 17 residues. Germline values: CDR1 MDHEN, CDR2 SYDVKM. The CDR3: CASSLAPHSQGATEAFF. For the CDR3, the DNA is TGTGCCAGCAGTTTAGCCCCTCATAGCCAGGGGGCGACTGAAGCTTTCTTT.

The chain links TRBV10-3 to TRBJ1-2, with D hard to call. The ends were cut back, 7 bases at V and 5 bases at J, with 8 bases in the middle. Per the germline V gene, CDR1 is ENHRY and CDR2 is SYGVKD. This CDR3 has 11 amino acids. CDR3: CAIKNGYGYTF. DNA for the CDR3: TGTGCCATCAAAAATGGATATGGCTACACCTTC.

This clone is a singleton in its sample. V usage is TRBV6-5 and J usage is TRBJ2-5, with 8 bases fitting TRBD1. The CDR3 has 16 residues. Germline CDR1 and CDR2: MNHEY and SVGAGI. V dropped 0 bases and J dropped 5; count of bases not matched to a gene: 8. The CDR3 protein is CASSYSFRTGSETQYF. CDR3 DNA sequence: TGTGCCAGCAGTTACTCCTTTAGGACAGGGAGTGAGACCCAGTACTTC.

This clone has only one observation. The chain joins TRBV14 to TRBJ2-1, with TRBD2 matching over 13 bases. The CDR3 has 16 residues. CDR1 SGHDN and CDR2 FVKESK come from the germline V gene. Unmatched junction bases numbered 5, after V lost 4 bases and J lost 5 bases. CDR3 sequence reads: CASSRLGLAGDNEQFF. Here the CDR3 DNA reads TGTGCCAGCAGCCGACTTGGACTAGCGGGAGACAATGAGCAGTTCTTC.

V and J are TRBV2 and TRBJ2-5; 7 nucleotides line up with TRBD1. The CDR3 has 14 amino acids. After removal of 4 bases from V and 3 bases from J, the junction contained 5 bases not matched to a gene. Germline V gene sequence: CDR1 SNHLY, CDR2 FYNNEI. CDR3 nucleotides: TGTGCCAGCAGTGTAGAGGGGGCTGAAGAGACCCAGTACTTC. Its translation: CASSVEGAEETQYF.

This rearrangement joins TRBV4-1 to TRBJ2-6, with D possibly TRBD2 on 6 matching bases. The length of the CDR3 is 17 residues. V lost 1 base and J 2 bases, leaving 12 bases between the germline ends. The germline V gene has CDR1 MGHRA and CDR2 YSYEKL. Here the CDR3 DNA reads TGCGCCAGCAGCCAAGCAATTGCGGGGACTGGGGCCAACGTCCTGACTTTC. This encodes CASSQAIAGTGANVLTF.

DNA of the CDR3: TGTGCCACCAGCACTAGCGGGAGATATTACAATGAGCAGTTCTTC. Amino acid sequence: CATSTSGRYYNEQFF. The rearrangement uses TRBV15 and TRBJ2-1, with 10 nucleotides matching TRBD2. Germline trimming cut 4 bases from V and 4 bases from J; bases unmatched to any gene: 4. The CDR3 runs to 15 residues. From germline, CDR1 is LNHNV and CDR2 YYDKDF (reference sequence). The full variable domain, in which reference TRBV15 and TRBJ2-1 provide the parts outside the CDR3, is DAMVIQNPRYQVTQFGKPVTLSCSQTLNHNVMYWYQQKSSQAPKLLFHYYDKDFNNEADTPDNFQSRRPNTSFCFLDIRSPGLGDTAMYLCATSTSGRYYNEQFFGPGTRLTVL.

This sequence joins TRBV6-6 and TRBJ2-1; D not certain. Germline V lookup: CDR1 MNHNY, CDR2 SVGAGI (reference sequence). The CDR3 sequence is 12 residues long. Trimming stripped 4 bases from V and 5 bases from J, with 6 bases between. The CDR3 DNA reads as TGTGCCAGCAGTTTTAGCCACAATGAGCAGTTCTTC. This encodes CASSFSHNEQFF.

The chain recombines TRBV2 with TRBJ2-7; 8 bases align to TRBD1. This CDR3 comprises 14 residues. The germline gives CDR1 SNHLY, CDR2 FYNNEI. V gave up 5 bases and J gave up 6 bases; unmatched junction bases: 9. DNA of the CDR3: TGTGCCAGCAGTAAAGGGACAGGACCAGGCGAGCAGTACTTC. It yields the protein CASSKGTGPGEQYF.

The chain uses TRBV30 and TRBJ2-7; 10 bases match TRBD1. The V segment lost 8 bases and the J segment 4 bases; nucleotides outside the gene matches: 11. The CDR3 is 14 amino acids. Germline CDR1 and CDR2: GTSNPN and SVGIG (reference sequence). CDR3 region: CASSETGGWYEQYF. The CDR3 DNA reads as TGTGCCAGTAGTGAGACAGGGGGCTGGTACGAGCAGTACTTC.

V is TRBV27 and J is TRBJ2-1; 7 nucleotides line up with TRBD2. Germline trimming cut 2 bases from V and 0 bases from J; bases unmatched to any gene: 4. The CDR3 is 16 residues long. CDR1 is MNHEY and CDR2 is SMNVEV in the germline V gene (reference sequence). The DNA of the CDR3 is TGTGCCAGCAGTTTAGTCCGGACTAGCTCCTACAATGAGCAGTTCTTC. Translated, it gives CASSLVRTSSYNEQFF.

The V gene is TRBV7-3, the J gene TRBJ2-2, with 14 bases that match TRBD2. The ends lost 3 bases at V and 4 bases at J; junction bases unmatched: 7. The CDR3 covers 18 residues. Germline V gives CDR1 SGHTA, CDR2 FQGTGA. CDR3 loop: CASSFGTSGSLVTGELFF. Here the CDR3 DNA reads TGTGCCAGCAGCTTTGGGACTAGCGGGAGTTTGGTCACCGGGGAGCTGTTTTTT.

The chain recombines TRBV19 with TRBJ2-7, with 7 positions matching TRBD2. With V trimmed by 5 bases and J by 1 base, 2 bases remained unmatched. This CDR3 is 13 amino acids long. The V gene's germline CDR1 is LNHDA and CDR2 SQIVND (reference sequence). CDR3 nucleotide sequence: TGTGCCAGTAGTCGGGGGGAGTCCTACGAGCAGTACTTC. Amino acid sequence: CASSRGESYEQYF.

This clone was observed a single time. The V and J genes are TRBV18 and TRBJ1-1; weak D call: TRBD1 (5 bases). The CDR3 extends over 13 amino acids. Germline V gives CDR1 KGHSH, CDR2 LQKENI. V was trimmed by 8 bases and J by 6 bases, leaving 16 bases between them. The CDR3 sequence: CASATGGGAEAFF. DNA for the CDR3: TGTGCCAGCGCAACAGGAGGCGGTGCTGAAGCTTTCTTT.

This clone showed up just once. The CDR3, as DNA: TGTGCCAGCCGGGTCGAGCGGGAGTCCTACAATGAGCAGTTCTTC. This gives the protein CASRVERESYNEQFF. The chain carries TRBV2 and TRBJ2-1, with 8 bases identical to TRBD2. This CDR3 is 15 amino acids long. V lost 8 bases and J lost 1; bases outside the gene matches: 7. Germline values: CDR1 SNHLY, CDR2 FYNNEI.

This rearrangement joins TRBV5-6 to TRBJ2-1; 9 nucleotides match TRBD1. The CDR3 is made up of 16 amino acids. V lost 1 base to trimming and J lost 12 bases; unmatched junction nucleotides: 14. Germline CDR1 reads SGHDT; CDR2 reads YYEEEE. CDR3 loop: CASSLLDGTGTLGQFF. The CDR3 DNA is TGTGCCAGCAGCTTGTTGGACGGGACAGGGACCTTAGGGCAGTTCTTC. Drawing the rest from reference TRBV5-6 and TRBJ2-1, the complete variable domain is DAGVTQSPTHLIKTRGQQVTLRCSPKSGHDTVSWYQQALGQGPQFIFQYYEEEERQRGNFPDRFSGHQFPNYSSELNVNALLLGDSALYLCASSLLDGTGTLGQFFGPGTRLTVL.

A remark on this clone: An end of the junction does not agree with germline; a read error may underlie this. The rearrangement joins TRBV7-3 to TRBJ2-7; 11 nucleotides agree with TRBD1. Germline CDR1 and CDR2: SGHTA and FQGTGA. The CDR3 extends over 17 amino acids. The CDR3 nucleotides read TGTGCCAGCAGCTTGGACGGTCGTATTCTAGGGACAGGGGGTCTGAACTTC. This codes for CASSLDGRILGTGGLNF.

The chain has TRBV11-1 and TRBJ2-1, with 9 nucleotides matching TRBD2. The CDR3 has 15 residues. V shed 5 bases and J 1 base; nucleotides not matched to a gene: 3. The germline V gene has CDR1 SGHAT and CDR2 FQDESV (reference sequence). Here the CDR3 reads CASSLTSGSYNEQFF. As DNA, the CDR3 is TGTGCCAGCAGCCTGACTAGCGGTTCCTACAATGAGCAGTTCTTC.

This clone occurred once. The chain combines TRBV30 with TRBJ2-7; D unclear. Germline CDR1 reads GTSNPN; CDR2 reads SVGIG (reference sequence). The length of the CDR3 is 13 residues. The V end lost 0 bases, the J end lost 5 bases, and 11 bases lay between the germline ends. Here the CDR3 DNA reads TGTGCCTGGAGTGTACGTCAGGCCCACGAGCAGTACTTC. This sequence encodes CAWSVRQAHEQYF.

The chain carries TRBV7-2 and TRBJ2-7, with D perhaps matching TRBD1 (6 bases). The V gene lost 1 base and the J gene lost 2 bases, with 9 bases spanning the gap. The length of the CDR3 is 14 residues. Germline-derived CDR1 and CDR2 are SGHTA and FQGNSA. The CDR3 loop reads CASSLGTEPYEQYF. The DNA of the CDR3 is TGTGCCAGCAGCTTAGGGACAGAGCCCTACGAGCAGTACTTC. Based on the CDR3 plus reference TRBV7-2 and TRBJ2-7, the full variable domain is GAGVSQSPSNKVTEKGKDVELRCDPISGHTALYWYRQSLGQGLEFLIYFQGNSAPDKSGLPSDRFSAERTGGSVSTLTIQRTQQEDSAVYLCASSLGTEPYEQYFGPGTRLTVT.

V gene TRBV2 combines with J gene TRBJ1-5, with D tentatively TRBD1 (5 bases). V lost 6 bases, J lost 4 bases, and 19 bases lay in between. The germline gives CDR1 SNHLY, CDR2 FYNNEI. The CDR3 has 16 amino acids. DNA of the CDR3: TGTGCCAGCAGCCCATCAGGCCTAAGGGGAAATCAGCCCCAGCATTTT. It is translated as CASSPSGLRGNQPQHF.

About this clone itself: Other nucleotide sequences from this sample produce the same CDR3. V is TRBV29-1 and J is TRBJ2-5; D might be TRBD1 (5 bases). Trimming shortened V by 1 base and J by 5 bases, and 8 bases separated the two germline ends. CDR3 length equals 12 residues. Per germline, CDR1 SQVTM and CDR2 ANQGSEA. In nucleotides, the CDR3 is TGCAGCGTTGAAGGGGGCGCGGAGACCCAGTACTTC. Translation gives CSVEGGAETQYF. The full variable domain, its missing parts supplied by reference TRBV29-1 and TRBJ2-5, is SAVISQKPSRDICQRGTSLTIQCQVDSQVTMMFWYRQQPGQSLTLIATANQGSEATYESGFVIDKFPISRPNLTFSTLTVSNMSPEDSSIYLCSVEGGAETQYFGPGTRLLVL.

The chain joins TRBV15 to TRBJ1-3; 7 positions match TRBD1. The CDR3 is 16 residues long. Germline V gene lookup returns CDR1 LNHNV and CDR2 YYDKDF (reference sequence). V lost 2 bases to trimming and J lost 0 bases; unmatched junction nucleotides: 4. In nucleotides, the CDR3 is TGTGCCACCAGCAGAAGGGGGCCCAACTCTGGAAACACCATATATTTT. It yields the protein CATSRRGPNSGNTIYF.

J is TRBJ2-7 and V is TRBV29-1; a weak D match, TRBD2 (6 bases). The CDR3 is made up of 13 amino acids. Germline loops: CDR1 SQVTM, CDR2 ANQGSEA. This chain's CDR3 is CSTSAGRSAEQYF. The CDR3 DNA is TGCAGTACCTCGGCGGGGCGCTCGGCCGAGCAGTACTTC.